The 3 T cell receptor beta chains in this list originate from one sample, sequenced in a study of T cell clonality in common variable immunodeficiency. Data came from immunoSEQ multiplex PCR; TCRdb stores just in-frame clones and leaves some out. This sample has about 40,000 clones, each found more than once. The material sequenced was peripheral blood mononuclear cells. The receptors were sampled from a person between 18 and 75 years old in good health.

In this sample, this clone turned up many times. Read sequence stops 3 residues before the CDR3 end, and the germline J gene provides the missing end. This sequence joins TRBV7-8 and TRBJ2-1; no clear D gene. V dropped 5 bases and J dropped 6 bases, with 17 bases sitting between them. This CDR3 has 15 amino acids. Per germline, CDR1 SGHVS and CDR2 FQNEAQ. The CDR3 is CASSRSVASGNEQFF. The CDR3 DNA, read in part, is TGTGCCAGCAGCCGCTCGGTGGCTAGTGGCAATGAG.

This clone was recorded at least ten times. The germline gene is not matched at one end of the junction; a read error may be the cause. The read comes to an end 3 residues before the CDR3 does, leaving the germline J gene to fill in the end. V gene TRBV11-2 combines with J gene TRBJ2-2; D remains ambiguous. CDR1 and CDR2 (germline): SGHAT, FQNNGV. This CDR3 comprises 15 residues. The CDR3 is CASSLEGWNTGELFF. CDR3 DNA, as far as it was read: TGTGCCAGCAGCCTAGAAGGGTGGAACACCGGGGAG.

This clone was counted at least ten times. The CDR3 is cut off 3 residues early in the read; its end comes from the germline J gene. The chain carries TRBV7-8 and TRBJ2-1, with 9 positions matching TRBD2. Germline V gives CDR1 SGHVS, CDR2 FQNEAQ. The CDR3 is 18 amino acids. V gave up 5 bases and J gave up 6 bases; unmatched junction bases: 17. Here the CDR3 reads CASSPNEVAGGIFNEQFF. The part of the CDR3 DNA that was read is TGTGCCAGCAGCCCAAACGAGGTGGCGGGGGGGATATTCAATGAG.